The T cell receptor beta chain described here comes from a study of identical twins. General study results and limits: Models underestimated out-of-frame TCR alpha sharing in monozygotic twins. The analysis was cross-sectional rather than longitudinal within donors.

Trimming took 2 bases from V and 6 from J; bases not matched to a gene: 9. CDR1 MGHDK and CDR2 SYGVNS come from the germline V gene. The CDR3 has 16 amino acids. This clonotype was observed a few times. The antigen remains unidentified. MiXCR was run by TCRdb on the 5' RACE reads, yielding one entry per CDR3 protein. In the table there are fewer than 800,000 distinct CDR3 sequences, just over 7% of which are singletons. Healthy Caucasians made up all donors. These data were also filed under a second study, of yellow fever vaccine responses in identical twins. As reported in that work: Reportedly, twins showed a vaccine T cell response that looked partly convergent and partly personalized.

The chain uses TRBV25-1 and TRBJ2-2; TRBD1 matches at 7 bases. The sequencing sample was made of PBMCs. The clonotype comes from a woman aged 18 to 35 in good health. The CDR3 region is CASSENRDSLAGELFF. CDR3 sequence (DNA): TGTGCCAGCAGTGAAAACCGGGACAGCTTGGCCGGGGAGCTGTTTTTT.